This T cell receptor (beta chain) was sequenced in a study of blood T cell repertoires in COVID-19. For the study at large: Whether acute or convalescent, the COVID-19 samples came from the United States, Italy and Spain. T cells, B-cell-depleted T cells, or PBMCs supplied cDNA or gDNA.

Assay used: immunoSEQ multiplex PCR; TCRdb lists only in-frame clones, some missing. The repertoire holds over 200,000 clones, approximately 84% seen once, with 15% to 19% in the top ten. Participants' reported clinical history set cohort assignment. Per the germline V gene, CDR1 is SGHRS and CDR2 is YFSETQ. V was clipped by 4 bases and J by 4 bases; unmatched bases: 14. This CDR3 is built from 17 residues. The source of this sequence is a man aged 18 to 29 who had recovered from COVID-19. The sequenced sample was PBMCs or T cells enriched from blood (not recorded which). This chain connects TRBV5-1 to TRBJ2-1; 7 nucleotides agree with TRBD1. The CDR3 DNA reads as TGCGCCAGCAGCCCCTCCCCGCAGGACAGGACTTACAATGAGCAGTTCTTC. Protein product: CASSPSPQDRTYNEQFF.